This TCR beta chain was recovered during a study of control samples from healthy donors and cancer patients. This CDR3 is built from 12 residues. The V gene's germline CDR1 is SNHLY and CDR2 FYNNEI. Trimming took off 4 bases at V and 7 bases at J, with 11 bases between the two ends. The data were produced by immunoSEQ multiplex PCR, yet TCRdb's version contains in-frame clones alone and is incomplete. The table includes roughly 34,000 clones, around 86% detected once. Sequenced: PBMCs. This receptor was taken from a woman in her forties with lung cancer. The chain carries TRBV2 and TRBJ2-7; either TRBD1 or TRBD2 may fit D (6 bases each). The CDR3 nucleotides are TGTGCCAGCAGTGTACAGGGAGGAGAGCAGTACTTC. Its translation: CASSVQGGEQYF.